A selection of T cell receptor beta chains follows, all from one sample in a study of cytomegalovirus exposure and HLA in healthy donors. The method was immunoSEQ multiplex PCR; TCRdb's version includes in-frame clones alone and lacks a portion of them. This table has around 130,000 clones, 8.5% to 10% appearing once. Sequences were obtained from PBMCs. Receptor source: a middle-aged man in good health and CMV-seronegative. Each CDR3 is given with its conserved first and last residue. Each record gives: D gene, J gene, V gene, clone size, CDR3 DNA, CDR3 protein. The D gene is left open where the match is weak. A row's size may be missing; if present it is once, few, many or a size class.

TRBD1 TRBJ1-4 TRBV5-1 NA TGCGCCAGCAGCCCCACGACAGGGCAAAATGAAAAACTGTTTTTT CASSPTTGQNEKLFF
TRBD2 TRBJ2-2 TRBV5-4 NA TGTGCCAGCAGCTCCGGGACTAGCGGGGGCTCGAACACCGGGGAGCTGTTTTTT CASSSGTSGGSNTGELFF
NA TRBJ1-6 TRBV7-3 NA TGTGCCAGCAGCTTCAATAATTCACCCCTCCACTTT CASSFNNSPLHF
TRBD1 TRBJ2-5 TRBV5-6 NA TGTGCCAGCACCTGGGACAGCCAAGAGACCCAGTACTTC CASTWDSQETQYF
TRBD1 TRBJ1-5 TRBV10-3 few TGTGCCATCAGTGGGACAGGGTTTAGCAATCAGCCCCAGCATTTT CAISGTGFSNQPQHF
TRBD2 TRBJ2-2 TRBV6-5 few TGTGCCAGCGGGCCTAGCGGGGACCGGGAGCTGTTTTTT CASGPSGDRELFF
TRBD1 TRBJ2-1 TRBV11-2 few TGTGCCAGCAGCTCCGGACAGGGCGGCTACAATGAGCAGTTCTTC CASSSGQGGYNEQFF
TRBD2 TRBJ2-3 TRBV12-5 NA TGTGCTAGCCGCCCCACTAGCGGGGGTGATACGCAGTATTTT CASRPTSGGDTQYF
TRBD1 TRBJ1-1 TRBV15 NA TGTGCCACCAGCATTACAGGGGACACTGAAGCTTTCTTT CATSITGDTEAFF
TRBD2 TRBJ2-1 TRBV4-1 NA TGCGCCAGCAGCCCTTATAGCGGGGGGGCCTCCTACAATGAGCAGTTCTTC CASSPYSGGASYNEQFF